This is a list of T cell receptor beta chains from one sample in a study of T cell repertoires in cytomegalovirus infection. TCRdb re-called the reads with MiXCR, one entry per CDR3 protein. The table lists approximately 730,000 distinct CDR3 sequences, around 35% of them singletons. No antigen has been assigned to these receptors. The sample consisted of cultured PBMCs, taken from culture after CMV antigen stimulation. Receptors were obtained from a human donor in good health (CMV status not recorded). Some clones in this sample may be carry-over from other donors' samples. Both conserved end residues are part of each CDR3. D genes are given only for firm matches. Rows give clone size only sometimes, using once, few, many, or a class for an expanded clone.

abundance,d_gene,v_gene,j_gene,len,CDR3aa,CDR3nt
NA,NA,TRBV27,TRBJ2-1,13,CASSSLNEREQFF,TGTGCCAGCAGTTCCCTCAATGAGAGAGAGCAGTTCTTC
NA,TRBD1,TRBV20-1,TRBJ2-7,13,CSASGQGSYEQYF,TGCAGTGCTAGCGGACAGGGCTCCTACGAGCAGTACTTC
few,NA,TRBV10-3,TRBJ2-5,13,CAIREVTEETQYF,TGTGCCATCAGAGAGGTTACGGAAGAGACCCAGTACTTC
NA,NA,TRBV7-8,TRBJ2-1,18,CASSLIGYRGNPYNEQFF,TGTGCCAGCAGCTTAATAGGGTATCGCGGGAACCCCTACAATGAGCAGTTCTTC
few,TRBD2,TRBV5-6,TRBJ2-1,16,CASSYYGTSGYNEQFF,TGTGCCAGCAGCTACTACGGGACTAGCGGTTACAATGAGCAGTTCTTC
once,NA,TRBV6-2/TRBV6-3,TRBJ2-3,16,CASSPHRGISADTQYF,TGTGCCAGCAGTCCACATAGAGGGATCAGCGCAGATACGCAGTATTTT
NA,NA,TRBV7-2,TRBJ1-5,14,CASSLIRAGQPQHF,TGTGCCAGCAGCTTAATAAGGGCAGGTCAGCCCCAGCATTTT
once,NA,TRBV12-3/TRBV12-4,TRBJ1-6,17,CASSPRWVTANNSPLHF,TGTGCCAGCAGTCCCCGCTGGGTGACAGCCAATAATTCACCCCTCCACTTT
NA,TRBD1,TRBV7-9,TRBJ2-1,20,CASSSGTGAGAIFSYNEQFF,TGTGCCAGCAGCTCAGGGACAGGGGCGGGGGCGATTTTCTCCTACAATGAGCAGTTCTTC
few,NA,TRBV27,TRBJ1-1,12,CASWHSGSEAFF,TGTGCCAGCTGGCACAGCGGGAGTGAAGCTTTCTTT
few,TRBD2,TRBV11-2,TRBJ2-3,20,CASSLGKVLRRTSGTDTQYF,TGTGCCAGCAGCTTAGGAAAGGTTCTTCGGAGGACTAGCGGCACAGATACGCAGTATTTT
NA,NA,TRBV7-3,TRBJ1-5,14,CASSPDGPNQPQHF,TGTGCCAGCAGCCCGGACGGACCAAATCAGCCCCAGCATTTT
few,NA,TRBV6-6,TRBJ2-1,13,CASSDGEESEQFF,TGTGCCAGCAGCGACGGAGAGGAGAGTGAGCAGTTCTTC
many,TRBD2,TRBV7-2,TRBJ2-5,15,CASSLDEAGGETQYF,TGTGCCAGCAGCTTAGATGAAGCGGGAGGAGAGACCCAGTACTTC
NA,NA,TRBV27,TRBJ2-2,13,CASSQSGTGELFF,TGTGCCAGCAGTCAATCGGGCACCGGGGAGCTGTTTTTT
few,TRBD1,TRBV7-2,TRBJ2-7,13,CASSFDRGHEQYF,TGTGCCAGCAGCTTCGACAGGGGTCACGAGCAGTACTTC
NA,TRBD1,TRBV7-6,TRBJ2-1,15,CASSRGQGLLNEQFF,TGTGCCAGCAGTCGCGGACAGGGGCTTTTAAATGAGCAGTTCTTC
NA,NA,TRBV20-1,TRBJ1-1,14,CSARAIRGGTEAFF,TGCAGTGCTAGAGCAATCAGGGGAGGCACTGAAGCTTTCTTT
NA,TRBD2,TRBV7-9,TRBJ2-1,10,CASSSGTKFF,TGTGCCAGCAGCTCCGGGACTAAATTCTTC
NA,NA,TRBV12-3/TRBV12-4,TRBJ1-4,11,CASTNRGKLFF,TGTGCCAGCACTAATAGAGGAAAACTGTTTTTT
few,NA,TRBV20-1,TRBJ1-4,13,CSPRKGDEEKLFF,TGCAGTCCAAGGAAGGGGGATGAAGAAAAACTGTTTTTT
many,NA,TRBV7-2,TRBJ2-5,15,CASSLDGGGGGTQYF,TGTGCCAGCAGCTTAGATGGAGGCGGAGGAGGGACCCAGTACTTC
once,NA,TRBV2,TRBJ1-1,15,CASSLTRQKNTEAFF,TGTGCCAGCAGCCTCACTAGACAGAAGAACACTGAAGCTTTCTTT
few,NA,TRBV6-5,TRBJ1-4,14,CASTRDRVGEKLFF,TGTGCCAGCACCCGGGACCGGGTCGGTGAAAAACTGTTTTTT
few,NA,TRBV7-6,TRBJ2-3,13,CASSPGETDTQYF,TGTGCCAGCAGCCCTGGGGAGACAGATACGCAGTATTTT
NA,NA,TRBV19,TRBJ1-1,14,CASIPTQNAPEAFF,TGTGCCAGTATTCCGACGCAAAACGCCCCCGAAGCTTTCTTT
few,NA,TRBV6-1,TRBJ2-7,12,CASSESTPSKDF,TGTGCCAGCAGTGAATCGACTCCGTCCAAGGACTTC
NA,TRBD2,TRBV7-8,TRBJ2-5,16,CASSLVVAGGQETQYF,TGTGCCAGCAGCTTAGTCGTAGCGGGGGGACAAGAGACCCAGTACTTC
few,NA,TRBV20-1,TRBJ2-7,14,CSAKQTGSAYEQYF,TGCAGTGCCAAACAGACTGGCTCGGCCTACGAGCAGTACTTC
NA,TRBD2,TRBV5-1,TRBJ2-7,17,CASSPDSGRFITYEQYF,TGCGCCAGCAGCCCAGACAGCGGGAGGTTTATCACCTACGAGCAGTACTTC
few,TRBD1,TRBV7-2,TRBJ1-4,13,CASSGTGEEKLFF,TGTGCCAGCAGCGGGACAGGGGAAGAAAAACTGTTTTTT
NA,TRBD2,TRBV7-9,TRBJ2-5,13,CASSSSGLETQYF,TGTGCCAGCAGTTCTAGCGGGTTAGAGACCCAGTACTTC
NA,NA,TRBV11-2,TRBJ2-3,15,CASSTFPLVTDTQYF,TGTGCCAGCAGCACATTCCCCCTCGTAACAGATACGCAGTATTTT
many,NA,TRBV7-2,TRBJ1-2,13,CASSLNGVNGYTF,TGTGCCAGCAGCTTAAACGGCGTGAATGGCTACACCTTC
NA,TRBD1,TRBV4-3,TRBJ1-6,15,CASSQVDRNNSPLHF,TGCGCCAGCAGCCAAGTGGACAGGAATAATTCACCCCTCCACTTT
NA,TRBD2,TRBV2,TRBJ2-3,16,CASPALAGARADTQYF,TGTGCCAGCCCGGCACTAGCGGGAGCAAGGGCAGATACGCAGTATTTT
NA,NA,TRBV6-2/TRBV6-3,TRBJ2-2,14,CASGTGAYTGELFF,TGTGCCAGCGGAACGGGAGCTTACACCGGGGAGCTGTTTTTT
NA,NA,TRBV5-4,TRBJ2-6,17,CASSLRREGLGANVLTF,TGTGCCAGCAGCTTACGACGGGAAGGGTTAGGGGCCAACGTCCTGACTTTC
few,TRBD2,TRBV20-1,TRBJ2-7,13,CSAVLAGDREQYF,TGCAGTGCTGTTCTAGCGGGAGATCGCGAGCAGTACTTC
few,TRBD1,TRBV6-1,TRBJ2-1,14,CASRFTWQGAQQFF,TGTGCCAGCAGATTTACATGGCAGGGGGCGCAGCAGTTCTTC
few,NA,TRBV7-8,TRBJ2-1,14,CASSAGDTYNEQFF,TGTGCCAGCAGCGCCGGGGACACCTACAATGAGCAGTTCTTC
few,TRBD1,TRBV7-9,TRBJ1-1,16,CASSLGDLDRGPEAFF,TGTGCCAGCAGCTTGGGTGATTTGGACAGGGGTCCTGAAGCTTTCTTT
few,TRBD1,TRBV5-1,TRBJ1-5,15,CASSLEGQGNQPQHF,TGCGCCAGCAGCTTGGAGGGACAGGGCAATCAGCCCCAGCATTTT
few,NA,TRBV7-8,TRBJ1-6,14,CASSPVRTTSPLHF,TGTGCCAGCAGCCCAGTTCGGACAACCTCACCCCTCCACTTT
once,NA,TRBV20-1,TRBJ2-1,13,CSAKATGYGEQFF,TGCAGTGCTAAAGCTACAGGGTACGGTGAGCAGTTCTTC
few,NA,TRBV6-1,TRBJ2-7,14,CASSRVTALYEQYF,TGTGCCAGCAGTAGGGTCACCGCACTCTACGAGCAGTACTTC
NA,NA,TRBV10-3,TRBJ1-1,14,CAISESTGGIEAFF,TGTGCCATCAGTGAGTCGACGGGGGGGATCGAAGCTTTCTTT
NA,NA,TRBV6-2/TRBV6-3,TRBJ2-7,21,CASSYSMRPDEEDFDSYEQYF,TGTGCCAGCAGTTACTCGATGCGGCCGGACGAGGAGGACTTCGACTCCTACGAGCAGTACTTC